The rows below give T cell receptor beta chains drawn from one sample of a study of cytomegalovirus exposure and HLA in healthy donors. Repertoires were generated with immunoSEQ multiplex PCR, while TCRdb's copy carries only in-frame clones and drops some. The sample lists 270,000 or so clones, roughly 91% occurring once. Sequencing used PBMCs. These receptors were collected from a girl aged 2-9 years in good health and CMV-seronegative. Each CDR3 is given with its conserved first and last residue. A D gene is named only where the DNA matches it firmly.

j_call d_call v_call cdr3_nt cdr3_aa
TRBJ2-6 . TRBV9 TGTGCCAGCAGCGCCCAAATCACAGGGAGCTCTGGGGCCAACGTCCTGACTTTC CASSAQITGSSGANVLTF
TRBJ2-7 TRBD2 TRBV4-1 TGCGCCAGCAGCCAAGCGGCGGGAGAGGCACCCGAGCAGTACTTC CASSQAAGEAPEQYF
TRBJ1-5 TRBD1 TRBV10-2 TGCGCCAGCAGACAGGGGGCCATCAATCAGCCCCAGCATTTT CASRQGAINQPQHF
TRBJ1-4 TRBD1 TRBV6-5 TGTGCCAGCAGTTTAACCGGGACAGGGGGCGGGAAACTGTTTTTT CASSLTGTGGGKLFF
TRBJ1-2 . TRBV7-8 TGTGCCAGTCGTGGGCAGGGTGAGGCCTATGGCTACACCTTC CASRGQGEAYGYTF
TRBJ2-2 . TRBV5-4 TGTGCCAGCAGCCCTTCGTCTTTAGTAGGGGCCGGGGAGCTGTTTTTT CASSPSSLVGAGELFF
TRBJ2-7 TRBD2 TRBV5-4 TGTGCCAGCAGCTTTCCGACTAGCGGGAGTTTCTTGGAGTACTTC CASSFPTSGSFLEYF
TRBJ1-4 . TRBV9 TGTGCCAGCAGCGTAAGAGGAGTAACTAATGAAAAACTGTTTTTT CASSVRGVTNEKLFF
TRBJ2-1 TRBD2 TRBV10-2 TGCGCCAGCACTGATCCCGGGACTAGCAGATACAATGAGCAGTTCTTC CASTDPGTSRYNEQFF
TRBJ2-1 TRBD2 TRBV10-1 TGCGCCAGCTCCGGGGAGCGGGAGGGAAATGAGCAGTTCTTC CASSGEREGNEQFF